This entry is about one TCR beta chain. Its antigen is unknown. Germline CDR1 and CDR2: SGHVS and FNYEAQ. This CDR3 is 15 amino acids long. The V gene end was trimmed by 1 base and the J gene end by 8 bases; junction bases not matched to a gene: 6. This record comes from a study of cytomegalovirus exposure and HLA in healthy donors. Broader study findings: The tendency of first-cohort TCR clusters to co-occur in the 120 validation repertoires was the finding of a later analysis. There were approximately 150 TCR beta chains listed as cytomegalovirus-associated. Using the classifier, cytomegalovirus status was reportedly diagnosed with high specificity and sensitivity.

The donors were members of the validation cohort comprising over a hundred subjects, separate from the approximately 710-subject first cohort. Some clones are missing from TCRdb's copy, which holds only in-frame ones; the method was immunoSEQ multiplex PCR. Found here are around 60,000 clones, about 94% of them singletons; the top ten hold about 4.4%. The chain couples TRBV7-6 to TRBJ1-2, with TRBD1 matching over 11 bases. The receptor comes from a man between 18 and 29 years old in good health and CMV-seropositive. Sample: PBMCs. The CDR3 DNA sequence: TGTGCCAGCAGCTTAGGGGAGGACAGGGGGCTCGGCTACACCTTC. Its protein is CASSLGEDRGLGYTF.